The following is a T cell receptor (beta chain) sequence with its context. This specimen comes from a study of sequential checkpoint blockade in melanoma. Looking at the study overall: Both treatment sequences were followed by maintenance nivolumab.

V lost 1 base to trimming and J lost 8 bases, with 8 bases between them. Germline loops: CDR1 SEHNR, CDR2 FQNEAQ (reference sequence). CDR3 length: 12 residues. Only in-frame clones appear in the TCRdb table, and some are missing; sequencing was by immunoSEQ multiplex PCR. Of around 11,000 clones listed, around 69% are singletons. The treatment was: randomized to nivolumab then ipilimumab (arm A) or the reverse (arm B). No patient had prior DNA-damaging chemotherapy. Live CD3+CD8+ CD19− CD56− cells were sorted from PBMCs. The sample in question was CD8+ T cells sorted from blood (inferred from file names), obtained from a patient given nivolumab and ipilimumab in sequence. The chain has TRBV7-9 and TRBJ1-1; D not certain. This TCR came from a human donor with melanoma. CDR3 in amino acids: CASSLEEEEAFF. CDR3 nucleotides: TGTGCCAGCAGCTTAGAGGAGGAGGAAGCTTTCTTT.